Each of the 9 T cell receptor beta chains below was sequenced from the same sample in a study of graft-versus-host responses after intestinal transplantation. The antigens of these receptors remain unknown. The table came from immunoSEQ multiplex PCR; TCRdb's copy has only in-frame clones and leaves some out. This sample has approximately 82,000 clones, with 90% to 95% found just once. The starting material was unstimulated CD4+ T cells sorted from spleen or lymph node cells, obtained before intestinal transplant. The receptors were gathered from a human donor who received an intestinal transplant.

The V gene is TRBV7-8, the J gene TRBJ2-1; 8 bases fit TRBD1. This CDR3 is 15 amino acids long. The V gene end was trimmed by 5 bases and the J gene end by 1 base; junction bases not matched to a gene: 4. Germline V lookup: CDR1 SGHVS, CDR2 FQNEAQ. The CDR3 region is CASSQRQGSYNEQFF. The CDR3 coding sequence is TGTGCCAGCAGCCAACGACAGGGGTCCTACAATGAGCAGTTCTTC.

The CDR3, as DNA: TGTGCCAGCTCGCGATATACCGGGACAGGGGATGCACCCCTCCACTTT. The encoded protein is CASSRYTGTGDAPLHF. The gene calls are TRBV18 and TRBJ1-6, with 10 positions matching TRBD1. V lost 6 bases to trimming and J lost 11 bases; unmatched junction nucleotides: 13. Germline-derived CDR1 and CDR2 are KGHSH and LQKENI. This CDR3 has 16 amino acids.

The chain recombines TRBV5-1 with TRBJ2-7; TRBD2 agrees at 7 bases. J lost 1 base, V lost 2 bases, and 6 bases had no gene match. This CDR3 region has 15 residues. CDR1 and CDR2 from the germline V gene are SGHRS and YFSETQ. The CDR3 nucleotides are TGCGCCAGCAGCTTAGTTGGCGGGGGTTCCTACGAGCAGTACTTC. Translation: CASSLVGGGSYEQYF.

The chain is built from TRBV29-1 and TRBJ2-5; possibly TRBD1 for D (6 bases). The V end lost 6 bases, the J end lost 2 bases, and 10 bases lay between the germline ends. The CDR3 is 12 amino acids. Germline-derived CDR1 and CDR2 are SQVTM and ANQGSEA. CDR3 sequence: CSVTTGQETQYF. The CDR3 DNA reads as TGCAGCGTAACTACAGGGCAAGAGACCCAGTACTTC.

The chain combines TRBV5-8 with TRBJ2-3; 9 bases agree with TRBD1. The length of the CDR3 is 14 residues. CDR1 and CDR2 from the germline V gene are SGHTS and YDEGEE. V trimming: 4 bases; J trimming: 3 bases; junction bases outside the gene matches: 3. The CDR3 loop reads CASSLDRGTDTQYF. CDR3 DNA sequence: TGTGCCAGCAGCCTAGACAGGGGGACAGATACGCAGTATTTT.

This clone has only a few counts. The chain joins TRBV7-2 to TRBJ2-7; 9 bases line up with TRBD1. This CDR3 region has 13 residues. CDR1 is SGHTA, CDR2 FQGNSA, per germline. Unmatched junction bases numbered 3, after V lost 8 bases and J lost 1 base. The CDR3 DNA is TGTGCCAGCCGGGACAGGGTTTCCTACGAGCAGTACTTC. This encodes CASRDRVSYEQYF.

This clone was counted a few times. V is TRBV5-1 and J is TRBJ1-3; D is perhaps TRBD1 (5 bases). Trimming took off 4 bases at V and 0 bases at J, with 17 bases between the two ends. CDR1 SGHRS and CDR2 YFSETQ come from the germline V gene. The CDR3 extends over 17 amino acids. DNA of the CDR3: TGCGCCAGCAGCCGTACTTCCTCAGGGTCCTCTGGAAACACCATATATTTT. Its translation: CASSRTSSGSSGNTIYF. Looking up the rest from reference TRBV5-1 and TRBJ1-3 gives the full variable domain: KAGVTQTPRYLIKTRGQQVTLSCSPISGHRSVSWYQQTPGQGLQFLFEYFSETQRNKGNFPGRFSGRQFSNSRSEMNVSTLELGDSALYLCASSRTSSGSSGNTIYFGEGSWLTVV.

The V call is TRBV10-3, the J call TRBJ1-3; D perhaps matches TRBD1 (5 bases). The CDR3 runs to 15 residues. CDR1 is ENHRY, CDR2 SYGVKD, per germline. Trimming stripped 4 bases from V and 0 bases from J, with 10 bases between. CDR3 sequence (DNA): TGTGCCATCAGTGGCGGGACGGCCTCTGGAAACACCATATATTTT. The encoded protein is CAISGGTASGNTIYF.

The chain couples TRBV9 to TRBJ1-6, with 8 bases aligning to TRBD1. The CDR3 consists of 17 residues. The V gene end was trimmed by 4 bases and the J gene end by 10 bases; junction bases not matched to a gene: 16. The germline CDR1 and CDR2 sequences are SGDLS and YYNGEE. This CDR3 reads CASSPTYYRGKGSPLHF. In DNA, the CDR3 is TGTGCCAGCAGCCCTACCTACTACAGGGGGAAAGGGTCACCCCTCCACTTT.